The T cell receptor beta chain described here comes from a study of cytomegalovirus exposure and HLA in healthy donors. Findings and caveats of the study: A classifier reportedly called cytomegalovirus status with high sensitivity and specificity.

With V trimmed by 1 base and J by 2 bases, 3 bases remained unmatched. Per the germline V gene, CDR1 is SGHTA and CDR2 is FQGTGA. The CDR3 is 15 amino acids. On this clone: Its antigen remains unknown.

PCR used 60 Vbeta primers and 13 Jbeta primers. TCRdb's table, derived via immunoSEQ multiplex PCR, lists solely in-frame clones and lacks some. The table has under 200,000 clones, about 80% seen once. Sequenced material: PBMCs. This TCR derives from a man aged 30-40 years in good health and CMV-seronegative. The chain recombines TRBV7-3 with TRBJ2-3, with TRBD2 matching over 7 bases. The CDR3 is CASSLSGTNTDTQYF. CDR3 DNA sequence: TGTGCCAGCAGCTTAAGTGGGACTAACACAGATACGCAGTATTTT. The full variable domain, with the rest looked up from reference TRBV7-3 and TRBJ2-3, is GAGVSQTPSNKVTEKGKYVELRCDPISGHTALYWYRQSLGQGPEFLIYFQGTGAADDSGLPNDRFFAVRPEGSVSTLKIQRTERGDSAVYLCASSLSGTNTDTQYFGPGTRLTVL.